This T cell receptor (beta chain) was captured in a study of Graves' ophthalmopathy and Graves' hyperthyroidism. Ophthalmopathy-affected donors exhibited moderate-to-severe activity, CAS ≥3, NOSPECS ≥4, and duration under 3 months. A diagnosis was made from clinical symptoms together with serum thyroxine, TRAb, thyroid ultrasound and orbital computed tomography. A volume of approximately 10 ml of fresh peripheral blood supplied the PBMCs. The study amplified TCR beta CDR3 regions using RNA transcripts. First-round RT-PCR used HTBI primers; second-round multiplex PCR followed. TCRdb fed the multiplex PCR reads into MiXCR, producing one record per CDR3 protein. The sample includes over 450,000 distinct CDR3 sequences, 13% to 15% of them seen just once. Note on this clonotype: Its specificity is not known.

This CDR3 has 14 residues. Germline CDR1 reads LGHNA; CDR2 reads YNFKEQ. V was trimmed by 2 bases and J by 7 bases, leaving 9 bases between them. Whole-study results and caveats: The model flagged ophthalmopathy progression at around 70% sensitivity and 72% to 85% specificity.

J is TRBJ1-6 and V is TRBV4-2, with D uncertain. The sequencing sample was made of blood. The receptor was derived from a young woman with Graves' ophthalmopathy. CDR3 sequence: CASSQIIQNSPLHF. CDR3 DNA: TGTGCCAGCAGCCAAATTATACAGAATTCACCCCTCCACTTT.